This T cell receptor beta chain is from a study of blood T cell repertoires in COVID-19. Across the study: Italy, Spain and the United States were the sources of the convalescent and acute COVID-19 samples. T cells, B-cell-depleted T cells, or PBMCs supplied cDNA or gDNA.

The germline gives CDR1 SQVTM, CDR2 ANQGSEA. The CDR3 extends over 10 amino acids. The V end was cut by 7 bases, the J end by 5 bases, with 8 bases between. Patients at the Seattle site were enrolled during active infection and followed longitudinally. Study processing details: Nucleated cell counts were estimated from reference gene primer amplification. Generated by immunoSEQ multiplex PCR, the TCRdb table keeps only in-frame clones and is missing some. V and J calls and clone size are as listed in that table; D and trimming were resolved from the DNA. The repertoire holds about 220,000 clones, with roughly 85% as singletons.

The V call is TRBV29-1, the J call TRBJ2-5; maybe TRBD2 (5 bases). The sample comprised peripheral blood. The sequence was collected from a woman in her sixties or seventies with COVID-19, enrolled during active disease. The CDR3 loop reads CSAERETQYF. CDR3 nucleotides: TGCAGCGCTGAGCGGGAGACCCAGTACTTC.